This entry is about one TCR beta chain. Authors' data handling: Estimation of nucleated cell counts was performed using reference gene primer amplification. Repertoires were generated with immunoSEQ multiplex PCR, while TCRdb's copy carries only in-frame clones and drops some. V, J and clone size were drawn from that table, and D and trimming were deduced from the DNA. The sample lists about 110,000 clones; about four fifths were seen once. The ends lost 5 bases at V and 6 bases at J; junction bases unmatched: 11. There are 15 residues in the CDR3. Per the germline V gene, CDR1 is MNHEY and CDR2 is SVGEGT. The sample originates from a study of blood T cell repertoires in COVID-19. Turning to the study itself: Acute and convalescent COVID-19 specimens originated in the United States, Italy and Spain.

The clonotype comes from a woman between 65 and 79 years old with acute or convalescent COVID-19. The rearrangement links TRBV6-2 or TRBV6-3 to TRBJ2-3, with TRBD2 matching 7 bases. Sequencing was carried out using peripheral blood. CDR3 coding DNA: TGTGCCAGCAGTGAGCGGGGCGAACGTTATGATACGCAGTATTTT. Its protein is CASSERGERYDTQYF.